This T cell receptor (beta chain) was profiled in a study of beta chain features in type 1 diabetes (dated by TCRdb to 2017 to 2018). In the study overall: Mean age, gender distribution, total cell number and subset yield were not different between patients and healthy donors. Across all samples, around 100 million sorted cells were examined, and cell number per subset correlated strongly with RNA yield. In the study, TCRB repertoires of sorted circulating CD4+ T cell subsets from recently diagnosed type 1 diabetes patients were compared with those of matched healthy donors. Whereas all 30 or so donors provided naive and central memory subsets, regulatory and stem cell-like memory subsets were isolated from just 8 patients and about eight healthy donors. Beyond this particular receptor, the publication reports: At VDJ recombination sites, type 1 diabetes patients had fewer insertions and more deleted nucleotides, which implies abnormalities in thymic rearrangement. HLA sub-analyses involved small numbers of individuals, so any influence of HLA type on TCRB rearrangement remained unresolved. Sequencing cDNA rather than genomic DNA could over-represent highly expressing activated cells, although activation and CD3 levels did not differ between groups. Naive, central memory and regulatory TCRB repertoires appeared to be more similar among patients than among healthy donors. PCR may preferentially amplify shorter templates, but because patient and control samples were amplified and corrected together, any resulting skew would affect both groups equally. In all four CD4+ subsets, TCRB CDR3 length was moderately but significantly shorter in type 1 diabetes patients.

This clone was recorded a few times. What this receptor recognizes is not known. No base quality values were provided; no much bigger clone lies one nucleotide off. From each donor, a single peripheral blood sample of about 110 mL on average was drawn into heparinised tubes. A BD FACSAria II and a panel including CD45RO, CCR7, CD25, CD127, CD95 and CD27 were used to sort naive, central memory, regulatory and stem cell-like memory CD4+ T cells. Purity was above 95% for every sorted population. PBMCs were isolated right away by Lymphoprep density gradient centrifugation and were stained directly, without culture. Samples were stained and sorted in pairs, with one healthy donor and one patient per experiment, so that batch effects were minimized. The germline ends are 8 bases apart after V is trimmed by 4 bases and J by 4 bases. As encoded in the germline V gene, CDR1 is SGHVS while CDR2 is FQNEAQ. The CDR3 runs 13 amino acids, cysteine and phenylalanine included. Solely the CDR3 DNA is kept, with 39 bases framed from the first base.

The entire amount of isolated RNA was reverse transcribed using the High Capacity cDNA Reverse Transcription Kit, so the sequenced TCRB transcripts were expressed ones. Deep immunoSEQ sequencing was performed on naive, central memory and regulatory T cell samples, with an average of roughly 3.5 million total reads per sample. Sorted cells were lysed in RLT buffer, and RNA was extracted using DNase-treated RNeasy Micro or Mini kits according to cell number. To prevent cross-contamination, every cell subset was processed on its own, while patient and healthy donor samples were processed together. The immunoSEQ multiplex PCR was used to amplify TCRB sequences from cDNA, yielding 87-bp fragments that span the CDR3 region. Sequencing of the amplicons was done on the Illumina HiSeq platform. The published analysis was carried out like this. Synthetic template baselines were used to correct PCR bias computationally, reads within Hamming distance 2 were collapsed together, and singletons that could not be merged were discarded. Reads were aligned against IMGT to assign V, D and J genes, CDR3 length and insertions or deletions at six rearrangement sites. Within each subset, clonotype counts were normalized to sorted cell number, and only after that were true diversity and Gini coefficients computed with the tcR R package. The overlap coefficient, calculated on TCRB nucleotide sequences, was used to measure repertoire sharing. TCRdb's version of the immuneACCESS table is confined to in-frame rearrangements and falls short of the full clone set. An unresolved V gene accounts for under half of the shortfall where checked; the remainder is of unknown origin. Clone size and the V and J calls come from that table; the DNA yielded D and trimming. For this sample the table gives 95,000 to 150,000 clones, of which roughly 17% were detected only once. Approximately 2.2% of the sample lies in the top ten.

The sample consisted of central memory CD4+ T cells from blood. Here the chain combines TRBV7-8 and TRBJ1-5, with the D segment identity uncertain. This sequence was found in a man aged 25-45 years with type 1 diabetes. The DNA reads as follows: TGTGCCAGCAGCTACAGTGAAAATCAGCCCCAGCATTTT. It specifies CASSYSENQPQHF.